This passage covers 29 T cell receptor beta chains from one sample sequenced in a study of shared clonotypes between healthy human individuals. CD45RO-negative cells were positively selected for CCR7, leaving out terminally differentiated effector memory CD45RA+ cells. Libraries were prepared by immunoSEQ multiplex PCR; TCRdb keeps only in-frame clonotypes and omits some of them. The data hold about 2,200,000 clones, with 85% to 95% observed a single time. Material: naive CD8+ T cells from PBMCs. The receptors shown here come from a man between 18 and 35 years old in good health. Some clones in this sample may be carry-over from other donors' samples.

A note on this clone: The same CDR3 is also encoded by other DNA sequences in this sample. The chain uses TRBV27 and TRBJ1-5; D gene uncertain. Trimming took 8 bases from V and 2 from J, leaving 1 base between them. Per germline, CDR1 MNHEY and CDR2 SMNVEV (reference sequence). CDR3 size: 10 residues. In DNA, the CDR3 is TGTGCCAGCGGCAATCAGCCCCAGCATTTT. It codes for CASGNQPQHF.

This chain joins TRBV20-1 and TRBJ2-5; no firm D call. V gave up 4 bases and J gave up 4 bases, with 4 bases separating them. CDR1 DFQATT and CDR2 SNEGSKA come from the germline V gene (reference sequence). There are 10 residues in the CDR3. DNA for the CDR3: TGCAGTGCTACGGGAGAGACCCAGTACTTC. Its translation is CSATGETQYF.

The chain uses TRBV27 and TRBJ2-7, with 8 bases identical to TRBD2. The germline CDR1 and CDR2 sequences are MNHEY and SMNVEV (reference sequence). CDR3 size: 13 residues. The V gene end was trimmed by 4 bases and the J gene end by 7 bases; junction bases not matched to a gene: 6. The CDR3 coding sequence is TGTGCCAGCAGTTCGGGGGGGGTATTGGAGCAGTACTTC. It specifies CASSSGGVLEQYF.

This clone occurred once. The CDR3 sequence is CASSHGQLRHTNTEAFF. In DNA form, the CDR3 reads TGTGCCAGCAGCCATGGACAGCTCCGTCATACGAACACTGAAGCTTTCTTT. The rearrangement joins TRBV7-8 to TRBJ1-1; D possibly corresponds to TRBD1 (6 bases). The CDR3 is 17 residues long. V lost 5 bases to trimming and J lost 1 base, with 20 bases between them. Per germline, CDR1 SGHVS and CDR2 FQNEAQ. The complete variable domain, with remaining parts taken from reference TRBV7-8 and TRBJ1-1, reads GAGVSQSPRYKVAKRGQDVALRCDPISGHVSLFWYQQALGQGPEFLTYFQNEAQLDKSGLPSDRFFAERPEGSVSTLKIQRTQQEDSAVYLCASSHGQLRHTNTEAFFGQGTRLTVV.

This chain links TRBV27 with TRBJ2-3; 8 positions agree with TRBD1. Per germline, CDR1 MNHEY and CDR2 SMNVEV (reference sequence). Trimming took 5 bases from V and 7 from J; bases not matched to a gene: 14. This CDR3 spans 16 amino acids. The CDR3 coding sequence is TGTGCCAGCAGTGCCACCAGGGGGCGCGACTTGAATACGCAGTATTTT. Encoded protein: CASSATRGRDLNTQYF.

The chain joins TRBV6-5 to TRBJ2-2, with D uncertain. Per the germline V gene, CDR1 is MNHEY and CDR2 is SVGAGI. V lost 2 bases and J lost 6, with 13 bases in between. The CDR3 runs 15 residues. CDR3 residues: CASSYATPPAGELFF. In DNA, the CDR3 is TGTGCCAGCAGTTACGCTACACCACCCGCCGGGGAGCTGTTTTTT.

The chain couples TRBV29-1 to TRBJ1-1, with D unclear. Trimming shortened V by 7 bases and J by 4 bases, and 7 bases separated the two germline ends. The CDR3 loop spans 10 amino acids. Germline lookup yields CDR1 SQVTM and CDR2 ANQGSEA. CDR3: CSAGFTEAFF. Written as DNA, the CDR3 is TGCAGCGCCGGATTCACTGAAGCTTTCTTT.

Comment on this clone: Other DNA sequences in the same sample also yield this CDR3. The CDR3 DNA reads TGTGCCAGCAGCTCTTGGAACACTGAAGCTTTCTTT. Residues: CASSSWNTEAFF. The chain links TRBV7-9 to TRBJ1-1; no clear D. The V end was cut by 4 bases, the J end by 1 base, with 4 bases between. Per germline, CDR1 SEHNR and CDR2 FQNEAQ (reference sequence). The CDR3 spans 12 residues.

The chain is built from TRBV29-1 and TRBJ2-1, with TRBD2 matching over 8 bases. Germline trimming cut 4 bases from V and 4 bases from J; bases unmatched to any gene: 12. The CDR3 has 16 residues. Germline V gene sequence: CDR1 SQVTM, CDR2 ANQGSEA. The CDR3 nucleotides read TGCAGCGTTGGGTTGGTAGCGGGAATCCCTTACAATGAGCAGTTCTTC. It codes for CSVGLVAGIPYNEQFF.

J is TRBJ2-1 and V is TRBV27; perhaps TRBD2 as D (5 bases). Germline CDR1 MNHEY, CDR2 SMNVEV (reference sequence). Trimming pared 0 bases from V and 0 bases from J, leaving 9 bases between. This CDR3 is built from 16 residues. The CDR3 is CASSLSVGDSYNEQFF. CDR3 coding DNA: TGTGCCAGCAGTTTATCGGTCGGGGACTCCTACAATGAGCAGTTCTTC.

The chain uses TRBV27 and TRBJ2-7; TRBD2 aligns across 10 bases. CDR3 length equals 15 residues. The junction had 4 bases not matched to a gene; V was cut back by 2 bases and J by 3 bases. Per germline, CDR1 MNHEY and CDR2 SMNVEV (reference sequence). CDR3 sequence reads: CASSLALAGVYEQYF. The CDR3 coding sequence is TGTGCCAGCAGTTTAGCCCTAGCGGGAGTCTACGAGCAGTACTTC.

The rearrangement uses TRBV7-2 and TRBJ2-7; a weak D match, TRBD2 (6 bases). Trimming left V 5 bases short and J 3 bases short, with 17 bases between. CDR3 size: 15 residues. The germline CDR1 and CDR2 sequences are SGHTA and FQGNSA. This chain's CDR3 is CASSRRGGRLYEQYF. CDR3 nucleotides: TGTGCCAGCAGCCGCCGAGGAGGGAGGCTCTACGAGCAGTACTTC.

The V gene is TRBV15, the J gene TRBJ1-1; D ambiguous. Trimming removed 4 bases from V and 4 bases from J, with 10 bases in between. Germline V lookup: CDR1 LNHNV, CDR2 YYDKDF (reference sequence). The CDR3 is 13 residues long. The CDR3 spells CATSTSRVTEAFF. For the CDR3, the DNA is TGTGCCACCAGCACATCGAGGGTCACTGAAGCTTTCTTT.

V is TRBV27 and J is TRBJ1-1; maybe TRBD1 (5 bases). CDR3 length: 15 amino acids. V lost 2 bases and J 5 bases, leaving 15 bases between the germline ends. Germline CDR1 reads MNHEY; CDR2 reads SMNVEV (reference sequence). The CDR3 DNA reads TGTGCCAGCAGTTTAGGGGCGGGGGTCGGAACTGAAGCTTTCTTT. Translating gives CASSLGAGVGTEAFF.

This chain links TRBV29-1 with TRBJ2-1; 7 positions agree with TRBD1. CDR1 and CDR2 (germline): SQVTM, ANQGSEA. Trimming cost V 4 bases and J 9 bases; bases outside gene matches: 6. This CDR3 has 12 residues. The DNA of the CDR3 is TGCAGCGTTGTAGGACAGGCCGGTGAGCAGTTCTTC. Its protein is CSVVGQAGEQFF.

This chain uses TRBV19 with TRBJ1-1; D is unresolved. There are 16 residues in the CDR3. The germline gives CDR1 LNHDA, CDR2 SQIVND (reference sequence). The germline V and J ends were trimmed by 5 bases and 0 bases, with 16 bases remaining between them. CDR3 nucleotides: TGTGCCAGTAGTGTGAGGGCCTACTCCCTGAACACTGAAGCTTTCTTT. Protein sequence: CASSVRAYSLNTEAFF.

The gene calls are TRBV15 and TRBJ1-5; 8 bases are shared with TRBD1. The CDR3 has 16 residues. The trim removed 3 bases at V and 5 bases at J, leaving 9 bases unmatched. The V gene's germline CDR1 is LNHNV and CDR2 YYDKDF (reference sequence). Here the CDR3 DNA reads TGTGCCACCAGCAGTCGGGGGCCGACAGGGGATCAGCCCCAGCATTTT. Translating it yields CATSSRGPTGDQPQHF. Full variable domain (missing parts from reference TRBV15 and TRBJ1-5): DAMVIQNPRYQVTQFGKPVTLSCSQTLNHNVMYWYQQKSSQAPKLLFHYYDKDFNNEADTPDNFQSRRPNTSFCFLDIRSPGLGDTAMYLCATSSRGPTGDQPQHFGDGTRLSIL.

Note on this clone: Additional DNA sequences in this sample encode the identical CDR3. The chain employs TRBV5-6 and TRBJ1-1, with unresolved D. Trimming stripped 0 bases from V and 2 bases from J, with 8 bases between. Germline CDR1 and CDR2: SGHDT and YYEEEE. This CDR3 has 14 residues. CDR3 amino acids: CASSLVWGNTEAFF. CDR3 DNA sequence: TGTGCCAGCAGCTTGGTTTGGGGAAACACTGAAGCTTTCTTT.

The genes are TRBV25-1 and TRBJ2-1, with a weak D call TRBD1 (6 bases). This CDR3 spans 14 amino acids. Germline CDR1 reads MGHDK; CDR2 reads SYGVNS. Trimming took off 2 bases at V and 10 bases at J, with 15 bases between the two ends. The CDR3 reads CASSETVTGGEQFF. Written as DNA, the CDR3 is TGTGCCAGCAGTGAAACCGTGACAGGTGGAGAGCAGTTCTTC.

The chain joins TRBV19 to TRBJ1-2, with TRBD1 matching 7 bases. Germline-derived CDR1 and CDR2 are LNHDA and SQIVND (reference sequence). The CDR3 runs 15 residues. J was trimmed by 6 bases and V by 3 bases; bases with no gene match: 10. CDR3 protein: CASSMAQGGINGYTF. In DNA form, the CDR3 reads TGTGCCAGTAGTATGGCTCAGGGGGGCATTAATGGCTACACCTTC.

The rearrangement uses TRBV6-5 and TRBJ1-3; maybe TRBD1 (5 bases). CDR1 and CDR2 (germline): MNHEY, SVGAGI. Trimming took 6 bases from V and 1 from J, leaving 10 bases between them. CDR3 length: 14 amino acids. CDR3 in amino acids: CASRSTASGNTIYF. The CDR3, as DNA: TGTGCCAGCAGATCGACAGCGTCTGGAAACACCATATATTTT.

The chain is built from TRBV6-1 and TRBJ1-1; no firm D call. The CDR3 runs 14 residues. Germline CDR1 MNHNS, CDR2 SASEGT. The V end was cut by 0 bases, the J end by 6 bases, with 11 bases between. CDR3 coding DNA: TGTGCCAGCAGTGAAGCAATCGCGGGGTCTGAAGCTTTCTTT. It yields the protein CASSEAIAGSEAFF.

CDR3 in DNA: TGTGCCAGCACCCCGAGGGGGAGTAGCGTAGATACGCAGTATTTT. Its translation is CASTPRGSSVDTQYF. The chain employs TRBV28 and TRBJ2-3; a possible D gene is TRBD1 (6 bases). CDR3 length equals 15 residues. The V gene's germline CDR1 is MDHEN and CDR2 SYDVKM. Trimming pared 7 bases from V and 5 bases from J, leaving 19 bases between. Full variable domain (outside the CDR3, taken from reference TRBV28 and TRBJ2-3): DVKVTQSSRYLVKRTGEKVFLECVQDMDHENMFWYRQDPGLGLRLIYFSYDVKMKEKGDIPEGYSVSREKKERFSLILESASTNQTSMYLCASTPRGSSVDTQYFGPGTRLTVL.

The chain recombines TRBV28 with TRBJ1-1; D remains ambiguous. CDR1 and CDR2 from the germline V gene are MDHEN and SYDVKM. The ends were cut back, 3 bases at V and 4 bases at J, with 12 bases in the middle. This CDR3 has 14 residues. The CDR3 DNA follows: TGTGCCAGCAGTTTTCCCAGCTCGGGCACTGAAGCTTTCTTT. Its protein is CASSFPSSGTEAFF.

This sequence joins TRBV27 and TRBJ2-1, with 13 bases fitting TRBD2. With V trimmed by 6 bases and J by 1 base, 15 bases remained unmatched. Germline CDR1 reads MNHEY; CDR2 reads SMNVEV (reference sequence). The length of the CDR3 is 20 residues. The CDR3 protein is CASRSERVTSGRSSYNEQFF. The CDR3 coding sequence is TGTGCCAGCAGATCGGAGAGGGTGACTAGCGGGAGGAGTTCCTACAATGAGCAGTTCTTC.

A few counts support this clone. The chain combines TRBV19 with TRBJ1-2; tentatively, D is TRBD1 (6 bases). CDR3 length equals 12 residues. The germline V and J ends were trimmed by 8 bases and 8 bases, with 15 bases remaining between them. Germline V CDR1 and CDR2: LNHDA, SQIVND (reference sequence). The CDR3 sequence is CASGGDIVGYTF. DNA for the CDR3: TGTGCCAGTGGGGGGGACATCGTGGGCTACACCTTC.

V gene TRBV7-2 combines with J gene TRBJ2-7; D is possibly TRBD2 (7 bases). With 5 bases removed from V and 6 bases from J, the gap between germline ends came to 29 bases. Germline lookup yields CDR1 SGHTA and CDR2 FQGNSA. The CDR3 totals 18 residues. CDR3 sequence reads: CASSKTDYLLAGASEQYF. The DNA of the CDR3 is TGTGCCAGCAGCAAAACGGACTACCTCCTTGCGGGGGCTTCCGAGCAGTACTTC.

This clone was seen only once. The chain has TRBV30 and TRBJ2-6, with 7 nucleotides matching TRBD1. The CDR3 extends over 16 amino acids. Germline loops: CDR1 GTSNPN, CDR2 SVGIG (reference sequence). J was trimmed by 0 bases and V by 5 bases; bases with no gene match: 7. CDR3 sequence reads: CAWAGTASSGANVLTF. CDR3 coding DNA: TGTGCCTGGGCCGGGACAGCCAGCTCTGGGGCCAACGTCCTGACTTTC.

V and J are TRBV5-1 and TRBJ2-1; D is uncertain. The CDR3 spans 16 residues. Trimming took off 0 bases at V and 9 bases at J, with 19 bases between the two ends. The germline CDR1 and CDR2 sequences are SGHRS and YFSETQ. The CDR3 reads CASSLGSVPRFVEQFF. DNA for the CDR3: TGCGCCAGCAGCTTGGGTTCTGTTCCCAGGTTCGTTGAGCAGTTCTTC.